This entry lists 9 T cell receptor beta chains sequenced from one sample in a study of beta chain features in type 1 diabetes. The sequenced template was cDNA made from the entire isolated RNA. Assay: immunoSEQ multiplex PCR; the TCRdb copy retains only in-frame clones and omits some. The table has around 180,000 clones, about 13% seen once. Sequencing input: central memory CD4+ T cells from blood. Receptor source: a woman in her late teens or twenties in good health.

CDR3 protein: CASSGTVNEQFF. The CDR3 DNA is TGTGCCAGCAGTGGGACTGTCAATGAGCAGTTCTTC. This chain links TRBV2 with TRBJ2-1, with a possible D match to TRBD2 (5 bases). Germline CDR1 and CDR2: SNHLY and FYNNEI. Trimming took off 4 bases at V and 6 bases at J, with 7 bases between the two ends. This CDR3 is 12 amino acids long.

This chain's CDR3 is CSPTGGYEQYF. The CDR3 region has the DNA TGCAGTCCCACGGGGGGCTACGAGCAGTACTTC. The chain is built from TRBV20-1 and TRBJ2-7, with TRBD2 matching over 7 bases. V was pared by 8 bases and J by 3 bases, with 4 bases of the junction left unmatched. Germline V gene sequence: CDR1 DFQATT, CDR2 SNEGSKA (reference sequence). The CDR3 has 11 residues.

This clone was seen a handful of times. The rearrangement joins TRBV18 to TRBJ2-7; 9 nucleotides agree with TRBD1. The trim removed 3 bases at V and 2 bases at J, leaving 2 bases unmatched. This CDR3 has 14 amino acids. Per germline, CDR1 KGHSH and CDR2 LQKENI. The CDR3 sequence is CASSPTGGTYEQYF. As DNA, the CDR3 is TGTGCCAGCTCACCGACAGGGGGGACCTACGAGCAGTACTTC. Variable domain in full (rest from reference TRBV18 and TRBJ2-7): NAGVMQNPRHLVRRRGQEARLRCSPMKGHSHVYWYRQLPEEGLKFMVYLQKENIIDESGMPKERFSAEFPKEGPSILRIQQVVRGDSAAYFCASSPTGGTYEQYFGPGTRLTVT.

The V gene is TRBV6-6, the J gene TRBJ2-7; no clear D. The V gene lost 0 bases and the J gene lost 5 bases, with 8 bases spanning the gap. The CDR3 spans 13 residues. From germline, CDR1 is MNHNY and CDR2 SVGAGI (reference sequence). CDR3 DNA: TGTGCCAGCAGTTACTCGCACTACCACGAGCAGTACTTC. Translating it yields CASSYSHYHEQYF.

V is TRBV7-2 and J is TRBJ2-3; TRBD1 matches 12 bases. The CDR3 loop spans 18 amino acids. Trimming took 2 bases from V and 6 from J; bases not matched to a gene: 12. Per the germline V gene, CDR1 is SGHTA and CDR2 is FQGNSA. The CDR3 spells CASSLRKSGQGARDTQYF. The CDR3 DNA follows: TGTGCCAGCAGCTTAAGAAAGTCGGGACAGGGGGCGCGGGATACGCAGTATTTT.

The rearrangement uses TRBV9 and TRBJ1-5, with TRBD1 as a possible D gene (5 bases). Germline CDR1 SGDLS, CDR2 YYNGEE. V was cut by 3 bases and J by 0 bases, with 13 bases left in between. CDR3 length equals 16 residues. CDR3 DNA sequence: TGTGCCAGCAGCGCCGGCCAGGGATCTAGCAATCAGCCCCAGCATTTT. Translated: CASSAGQGSSNQPQHF.

V is TRBV7-3 and J is TRBJ1-5; 9 bases align to TRBD1. Trimming took 2 bases from V and 1 from J; bases not matched to a gene: 0. CDR3 size: 15 residues. Germline V lookup: CDR1 SGHTA, CDR2 FQGTGA. The CDR3 DNA reads TGTGCCAGCAGCTTAGGGACAGGGAGCAATCAGCCCCAGCATTTT. Its translation: CASSLGTGSNQPQHF.

This clone was observed a few times. This sequence joins TRBV28 and TRBJ1-5, with D tentatively TRBD1 (6 bases). Germline V gene data show CDR1 as MDHEN and CDR2 as SYDVKM. V shed 6 bases and J shed 0 bases, with 12 bases lying between them. The CDR3 consists of 15 residues. DNA of the CDR3: TGTGCCAGCAGGGACAGTCTTCATAGCAATCAGCCCCAGCATTTT. Its translation: CASRDSLHSNQPQHF.

This chain joins TRBV7-2 and TRBJ2-1; 15 nucleotides line up with TRBD2. Germline values: CDR1 SGHTA, CDR2 FQGNSA. The CDR3 is 19 amino acids. V shed 4 bases and J 9 bases; nucleotides not matched to a gene: 16. CDR3 protein: CASSSSLRTSGRGMGEQFF. The CDR3, as DNA: TGTGCCAGCAGCTCGAGTCTTCGGACTAGCGGGAGGGGTATGGGTGAGCAGTTCTTC.